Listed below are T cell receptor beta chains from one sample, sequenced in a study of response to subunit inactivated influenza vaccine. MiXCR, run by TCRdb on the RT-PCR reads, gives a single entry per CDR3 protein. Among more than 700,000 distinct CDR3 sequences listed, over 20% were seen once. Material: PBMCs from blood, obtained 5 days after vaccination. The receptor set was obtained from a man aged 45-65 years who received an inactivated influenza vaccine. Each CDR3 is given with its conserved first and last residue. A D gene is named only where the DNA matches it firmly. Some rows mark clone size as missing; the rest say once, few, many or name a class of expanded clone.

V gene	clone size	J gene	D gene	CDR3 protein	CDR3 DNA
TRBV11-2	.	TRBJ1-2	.	CASSLSDAYGYTF	TGTGCCAGCAGCCTATCGGACGCCTATGGCTACACCTTC
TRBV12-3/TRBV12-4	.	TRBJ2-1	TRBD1	CASSRQGALYNEQFF	TGTGCCAGCAGTCGCCAGGGGGCACTCTACAATGAGCAGTTCTTC
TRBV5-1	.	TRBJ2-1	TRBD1	CASSSTGQVKSSYNEQFF	TGCGCCAGCAGCTCAACGGGACAGGTCAAGAGCTCCTACAATGAGCAGTTCTTC
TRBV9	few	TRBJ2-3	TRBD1	CASSGGTGGNRYF	TGTGCCAGCAGCGGCGGGACAGGCGGTAATCGGTATTTT
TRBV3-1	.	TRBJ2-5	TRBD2	CASSQDSPGLAETQYF	TGTGCCAGCAGCCAAGATAGCCCGGGACTAGCAGAGACCCAGTACTTC
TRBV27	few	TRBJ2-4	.	CASSIYRGGGNIQYF	TGTGCCAGCAGTATATACAGGGGCGGGGGAAACATTCAGTACTTC
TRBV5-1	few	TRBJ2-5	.	CASSVALSETQYF	TGCGCCAGCAGCGTCGCACTATCGGAGACCCAGTACTTC
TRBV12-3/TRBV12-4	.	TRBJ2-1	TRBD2	CASSSSGGLHPMGQFF	TGTGCCAGCAGTTCAAGCGGGGGATTACACCCCATGGGTCAGTTCTTC
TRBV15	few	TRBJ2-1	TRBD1	CATSRDLQGARHEQFF	TGTGCCACCAGCAGAGATCTACAGGGGGCGCGTCATGAGCAGTTCTTC
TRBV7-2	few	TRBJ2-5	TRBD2	CASSRTSGSGRETQYF	TGTGCCAGCAGCCGAACTAGCGGGAGTGGGAGGGAGACCCAGTACTTC
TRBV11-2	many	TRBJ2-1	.	CASSLVSYNEQFF	TGTGCCAGCAGCTTAGTCAGCTACAATGAGCAGTTCTTC
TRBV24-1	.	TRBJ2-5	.	CATSVRFQETQYF	TGTGCCACCAGTGTCCGCTTCCAGGAGACCCAGTACTTC
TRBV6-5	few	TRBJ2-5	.	CASSRGWGPQYF	TGTGCCAGCTCTAGAGGGTGGGGGCCCCAGTACTTC
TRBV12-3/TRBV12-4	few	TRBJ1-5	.	CASSLSQDYQPQHF	TGTGCCAGCAGTTTATCACAGGATTATCAGCCCCAGCATTTT
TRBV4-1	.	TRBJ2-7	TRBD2	CASSPRLAGTYEQYF	TGCGCCAGCAGCCCCCGACTAGCGGGGACCTACGAGCAGTACTTC
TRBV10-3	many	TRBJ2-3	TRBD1	CAISDLLQGVADTQYF	TGTGCCATCAGTGACCTATTACAGGGGGTGGCAGATACGCAGTATTTT
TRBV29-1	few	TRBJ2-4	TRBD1	CSARTGGRDIQYF	TGCAGCGCAAGGACAGGGGGCAGGGACATTCAGTACTTC
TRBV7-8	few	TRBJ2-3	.	CASSLDYRVTDTQYF	TGTGCCAGCAGCTTGGACTACCGGGTCACAGATACGCAGTATTTT
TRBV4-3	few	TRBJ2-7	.	CASSQDPWGEQYF	TGCGCCAGCAGCCAAGATCCCTGGGGCGAGCAGTACTTC
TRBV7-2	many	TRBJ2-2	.	CASSLAPGGGRGTGELFF	TGTGCCAGCAGCTTAGCGCCGGGCGGGGGCCGAGGAACCGGGGAGCTGTTTTTT
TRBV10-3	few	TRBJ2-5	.	CATQDRSRNQETQYF	TGTGCCACCCAAGACCGATCCCGGAATCAAGAGACCCAGTACTTC
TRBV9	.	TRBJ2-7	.	CASSVGALSYEQYF	TGTGCCAGCAGCGTAGGGGCATTATCCTACGAGCAGTACTTC
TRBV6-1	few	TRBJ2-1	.	CASSDGQRINNEQFF	TGTGCCAGCAGTGATGGACAGCGTATAAACAATGAGCAGTTCTTC
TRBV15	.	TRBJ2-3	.	CATSRDFGDTQYF	TGTGCCACCAGCAGAGATTTTGGAGATACGCAGTATTTT
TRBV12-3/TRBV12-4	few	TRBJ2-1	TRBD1	CASSRDRLGEQFF	TGTGCCAGCAGTCGGGACAGGTTGGGAGAGCAGTTCTTC
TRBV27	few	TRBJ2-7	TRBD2	CASSVAGGAYEQYF	TGTGCCAGCAGTGTAGCGGGAGGAGCCTACGAGCAGTACTTC
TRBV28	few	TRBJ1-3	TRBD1	CASRGTGSSGNTIYF	TGTGCCAGCAGGGGGACAGGCAGCTCTGGAAACACCATATATTTT
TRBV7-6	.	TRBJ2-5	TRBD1	CASSVSGTGKETQYF	TGTGCCAGCAGCGTGTCCGGGACAGGGAAGGAGACCCAGTACTTC